These 30 T cell receptor beta chains share one sample of origin, sequenced in a study of CD8 T cells in Susac syndrome (dated by TCRdb to about 2019). Libraries were made using the immunoSEQ multiplex PCR assay. RNA was extracted using the RNeasy kit, and about 0.45 to 1 ug of the RNA was reverse transcribed with random hexamers. TCRdb passed the public sequencing reads through fastp at Q25 and MiXCR, retaining productive beta sequences. For every CDR3 protein sequence, its rows merge into one entry that carries the most common genes and DNA. The sample table lists 330,000 or so distinct CDR3 sequences, about 89% of them with a count of one. In total, the top ten clones hold more than 0.15% of the sample. Sequenced material: CD8+ T cells from PBMCs. The receptor set was obtained from a human donor with multiple sclerosis.

This chain joins TRBV27 and TRBJ2-3; D perhaps matches TRBD1 (5 bases). The germline gives CDR1 MNHEY, CDR2 SMNVEV (reference sequence). The CDR3 spans 10 residues. Trimming removed 10 bases from V and 6 bases from J, with 8 bases in between. CDR3 in DNA: TGTGCCACCAAGGGGGATACGCAGTATTTT. Protein sequence: CATKGDTQYF.

The CDR3 DNA reads TGTGCCAGTAGTCCGACGGCGGGCGTTACGAGGAGTTTAGAAAGTGGCTACACCTTC. This codes for CASSPTAGVTRSLESGYTF. J is TRBJ1-2 and V is TRBV19; D unresolved. The CDR3 runs 19 residues. Germline values: CDR1 LNHDA, CDR2 SQIVND (reference sequence). V was clipped by 5 bases and J by 7 bases, with 32 bases between them.

The genes are TRBV14 and TRBJ1-5, with no clear D. The V gene lost 2 bases and the J gene lost 4 bases, with 6 bases spanning the gap. The germline CDR1 and CDR2 sequences are SGHDN and FVKESK. The CDR3 loop spans 13 amino acids. CDR3 in amino acids: CASSQQRNQPQHF. For the CDR3, the DNA is TGTGCCAGCAGCCAACAGAGGAATCAGCCCCAGCATTTT. The whole variable domain, remainder taken from reference TRBV14 and TRBJ1-5, is EAGVTQFPSHSVIEKGQTVTLRCDPISGHDNLYWYRRVMGKEIKFLLHFVKESKQDESGMPNNRFLAERTGGTYSTLKVQPAELEDSGVYFCASSQQRNQPQHFGDGTRLSIL.

Points on this clonotype: Its ends do not fully match the called genes, so a read error is possible. The V gene is TRBV10-3, the J gene TRBJ2-7; a possible D gene is TRBD2 (6 bases). The V gene's germline CDR1 is ENHRY and CDR2 SYGVKD. CDR3 length: 12 amino acids. CDR3 in amino acids: CAISETDYGQYF. The CDR3 DNA reads TGTGCCATCAGTGAGACGGACTACGGGCAGTACTTC.

The chain combines TRBV7-9 with TRBJ1-2; D remains ambiguous. Germline V gene lookup returns CDR1 SEHNR and CDR2 FQNEAQ (reference sequence). The CDR3 covers 13 residues. The ends were cut back, 6 bases at V and 4 bases at J, with 12 bases in the middle. This chain's CDR3 is CASRLDSGYGYTF. In nucleotides, the CDR3 is TGTGCCAGCAGACTAGACTCGGGCTATGGCTACACCTTC.

This sequence joins TRBV28 and TRBJ2-4; TRBD2 aligns across 8 bases. With V trimmed by 5 bases and J by 8 bases, 8 bases remained unmatched. The CDR3 loop spans 14 amino acids. From germline, CDR1 is MDHEN and CDR2 SYDVKM. CDR3 amino acids: CASSLSGSGYIQYF. The CDR3 DNA reads TGTGCCAGCAGTCTAAGCGGGAGTGGATACATTCAGTACTTC.

The genes are TRBV18 and TRBJ1-1; TRBD1 matches at 7 bases. The CDR3 has 15 residues. V was clipped by 0 bases and J by 5 bases; unmatched bases: 6. Germline CDR1 KGHSH, CDR2 LQKENI. DNA for the CDR3: TGTGCCAGCTCACCACCGCAGGGGGGTGGTACTGAAGCTTTCTTT. Amino acid sequence: CASSPPQGGGTEAFF.

The J gene is TRBJ1-1, the V gene TRBV7-9, with TRBD1 matching over 8 bases. Germline values: CDR1 SEHNR, CDR2 FQNEAQ (reference sequence). The CDR3 extends over 13 amino acids. With V trimmed by 4 bases and J by 7 bases, 5 bases remained unmatched. In nucleotides, the CDR3 is TGTGCCAGCAGCTCAGGACAGGGTGTTGAAGCTTTCTTT. Protein product: CASSSGQGVEAFF.

The V call is TRBV18, the J call TRBJ1-4; 7 nucleotides agree with TRBD1. CDR3 size: 17 residues. V was clipped by 1 base and J by 2 bases; unmatched bases: 7. Germline-derived CDR1 and CDR2 are KGHSH and LQKENI. CDR3 DNA: TGTGCCAGCTCACCACTTGGAATACAGGGGACTAATGAAAAACTGTTTTTT. Amino acid sequence: CASSPLGIQGTNEKLFF.

CDR3 loop: CASSRARNQPQHF. Here the CDR3 DNA reads TGTGCCAGCAGCCGGGCCCGCAATCAGCCCCAGCATTTT. This chain uses TRBV7-9 with TRBJ1-5; no definite D call. The CDR3 loop spans 13 amino acids. CDR1 is SEHNR, CDR2 FQNEAQ, per germline (reference sequence). V was pared by 5 bases and J by 2 bases, with 7 bases between.

The V call is TRBV27, the J call TRBJ2-7; D is perhaps TRBD1 (5 bases). The CDR3 has 14 residues. V lost 4 bases and J lost 0, with 10 bases in between. Looked up from germline, CDR1 is MNHEY and CDR2 is SMNVEV (reference sequence). CDR3 DNA: TGTGCCAGCAGTTACAGGATTAACTCCTACGAGCAGTACTTC. This encodes CASSYRINSYEQYF.

V is TRBV9 and J is TRBJ2-1; tentatively, D is TRBD1 (6 bases). The CDR3 is 17 amino acids. Germline V lookup: CDR1 SGDLS, CDR2 YYNGEE. Trimming removed 3 bases at V and 2 bases at J, with 18 bases between. Here the CDR3 DNA reads TGTGCCAGCAGCGCCTCCCTCACAGGGACCCCCTACAATGAGCAGTTCTTC. It is translated as CASSASLTGTPYNEQFF.

The chain links TRBV9 to TRBJ2-7; maybe TRBD1 (6 bases). The ends were cut back, 3 bases at V and 0 bases at J, with 13 bases in the middle. From germline, CDR1 is SGDLS and CDR2 YYNGEE. The CDR3 runs to 15 residues. CDR3 DNA: TGTGCCAGCAGCGCGGCAGGGGATAGCTCCTACGAGCAGTACTTC. This translates into CASSAAGDSSYEQYF.

The chain recombines TRBV10-3 with TRBJ2-7; 8 bases align to TRBD1. The trim removed 4 bases at V and 0 bases at J, leaving 5 bases unmatched. The germline gives CDR1 ENHRY, CDR2 SYGVKD. The length of the CDR3 is 15 residues. CDR3 bases: TGTGCCATCAGTGGCACAGGGGGGCCCTCCTACGAGCAGTACTTC. Translation gives CAISGTGGPSYEQYF.

The chain recombines TRBV2 with TRBJ2-3; 10 nucleotides align to TRBD2. CDR1 SNHLY and CDR2 FYNNEI come from the germline V gene. The CDR3 totals 20 residues. The V segment lost 6 bases and the J segment 1 base; nucleotides outside the gene matches: 19. CDR3 loop: CASRHRLAGVVRGGTDTQYF. The CDR3, as DNA: TGTGCCAGCAGACACCGACTAGCGGGTGTCGTAAGGGGCGGCACAGATACGCAGTATTTT. Supplemented by reference TRBV2 and TRBJ2-3, the full variable domain reads EPEVTQTPSHQVTQMGQEVILRCVPISNHLYFYWYRQILGQKVEFLVSFYNNEISEKSEIFDDQFSVERPDGSNFTLKIRSTKLEDSAMYFCASRHRLAGVVRGGTDTQYFGPGTRLTVL.

The J gene is TRBJ2-7, the V gene TRBV14; 10 nucleotides match TRBD1. J gave up 5 bases and V 4 bases, and 5 bases lay outside the gene matches. The CDR3 runs to 14 residues. Germline V gene lookup returns CDR1 SGHDN and CDR2 FVKESK. The CDR3 reads CASSRGQGVDEQYF. For the CDR3, the DNA is TGTGCCAGCAGCCGAGGACAGGGGGTCGACGAGCAGTACTTC.

CDR3 amino acids: CASTRDLYNEQFF. In DNA form, the CDR3 reads TGTGCCAGCACCAGGGATCTCTACAATGAGCAGTTCTTC. The genes are TRBV28 and TRBJ2-1, with D tentatively TRBD1 (5 bases). This CDR3 has 13 residues. V shed 7 bases and J shed 3 bases, with 10 bases lying between them. CDR1 and CDR2 (germline): MDHEN, SYDVKM.

The chain recombines TRBV6-2 or TRBV6-3 with TRBJ2-7; D could derive from TRBD1 or TRBD2 (5 bases each). Germline CDR1 and CDR2: MNHEY and SVGEGT. Trimming stripped 6 bases from V and 0 bases from J, with 18 bases between. This CDR3 has 16 residues. CDR3 region: CASSLLGTLSSYEQYF. In DNA form, the CDR3 reads TGTGCCAGCAGCTTACTGGGGACGTTGAGCTCCTACGAGCAGTACTTC.

The J gene is TRBJ2-4, the V gene TRBV12-3 or TRBV12-4; weak D call: TRBD2 (5 bases). This CDR3 spans 14 amino acids. With 6 bases removed from V and 5 bases from J, the gap between germline ends came to 14 bases. CDR3 DNA sequence: TGTGCCAGCAGCCTCGGGATCGGGGAAAACATTCAGTACTTC. This gives the protein CASSLGIGENIQYF.

The count of this clonotype is one. V gene TRBV11-2 combines with J gene TRBJ2-3, with 7 bases matching TRBD2. J gave up 2 bases and V 5 bases, and 16 bases lay outside the gene matches. This CDR3 contains 18 residues. The germline gives CDR1 SGHAT, CDR2 FQNNGV. The CDR3 region has the DNA TGTGCCAGCAGCGAGACCCCCACGGGCGGGGGATCCACAGATACGCAGTATTTT. Translation: CASSETPTGGGSTDTQYF.

The rearrangement links TRBV19 to TRBJ2-3; D may correspond to TRBD1 or TRBD2 (6 bases each). Trimming removed 2 bases at V and 2 bases at J, with 20 bases between. The germline V gene encodes CDR1 LNHDA and CDR2 SQIVND (reference sequence). CDR3 size: 18 residues. The CDR3 nucleotides are TGTGCCAGTAGTATACGCCTCGGGGGAACAGGGATCACAGATACGCAGTATTTT. Translating gives CASSIRLGGTGITDTQYF. Together with reference TRBV19 and TRBJ2-3, the CDR3 gives the full variable domain: DGGITQSPKYLFRKEGQNVTLSCEQNLNHDAMYWYRQDPGQGLRLIYYSQIVNDFQKGDIAEGYSVSREKKESFPLTVTSAQKNPTAFYLCASSIRLGGTGITDTQYFGPGTRLTVL.

This clonotype is a singleton in its sample. The V and J genes are TRBV5-6 and TRBJ2-4, with 8 bases identical to TRBD1. J lost 12 bases, V lost 4 bases, and 15 bases had no gene match. The CDR3 contains 15 residues. Germline V CDR1 and CDR2: SGHDT, YYEEEE. CDR3 loop: CASSPVSGTGATQYF. CDR3 coding DNA: TGTGCCAGCAGCCCCGTTTCCGGGACAGGAGCGACTCAGTACTTC.

The chain carries TRBV24-1 and TRBJ2-2; D gene ambiguous. Germline assignment: CDR1 KGHDR and CDR2 SFDVKD. This CDR3 is 14 amino acids long. V dropped 3 bases and J dropped 3 bases, with 7 bases sitting between them. The chain's CDR3 is CATSDRTDTGELFF. The CDR3 DNA reads as TGTGCCACCAGTGATCGGACGGACACCGGGGAGCTGTTTTTT.

This clonotype was detected only a few times. This chain joins TRBV7-6 and TRBJ2-7; TRBD1 matches 8 bases. The ends lost 5 bases at V and 5 bases at J; junction bases unmatched: 11. The germline gives CDR1 SGHVS, CDR2 FNYEAQ. The CDR3 is 15 amino acids. As DNA, the CDR3 is TGTGCCAGCAGCCAGACGACAGGGGCGAGGAACGAGCAGTACTTC. Its translation: CASSQTTGARNEQYF.

This chain links TRBV2 with TRBJ1-1; D uncertain. The germline gives CDR1 SNHLY, CDR2 FYNNEI. CDR3 size: 13 residues. V was trimmed by 1 base and J by 1 base, leaving 4 bases between them. Written as DNA, the CDR3 is TGTGCCAGCAGTGAAGGGGAGAACACTGAAGCTTTCTTT. Protein: CASSEGENTEAFF. Variable domain in full (rest from reference TRBV2 and TRBJ1-1): EPEVTQTPSHQVTQMGQEVILRCVPISNHLYFYWYRQILGQKVEFLVSFYNNEISEKSEIFDDQFSVERPDGSNFTLKIRSTKLEDSAMYFCASSEGENTEAFFGQGTRLTVV.

The V call is TRBV11-2, the J call TRBJ2-3, with 9 nucleotides matching TRBD2. The CDR3 is made up of 16 amino acids. With 3 bases clipped from V and 6 bases from J, the junction kept 10 bases outside the gene matches. Germline V gene lookup returns CDR1 SGHAT and CDR2 FQNNGV. The chain's CDR3 is CASSFYYSGSGDTQYF. The CDR3 DNA is TGTGCCAGCAGCTTCTATTATAGCGGGAGTGGGGATACGCAGTATTTT.

V is TRBV11-2 and J is TRBJ2-5; the D is unclear. Germline values: CDR1 SGHAT, CDR2 FQNNGV. The germline V and J ends were trimmed by 1 base and 0 bases, with 9 bases remaining between them. This CDR3 has 15 amino acids. The CDR3 DNA follows: TGTGCCAGCAGCTTAGTTGCGGCGTACCAAGAGACCCAGTACTTC. This encodes CASSLVAAYQETQYF.

The rearrangement joins TRBV7-3 to TRBJ2-5; weak D call: TRBD2 (6 bases). This CDR3 region has 15 residues. V lost 5 bases and J 4 bases, leaving 17 bases between the germline ends. Germline V CDR1 and CDR2: SGHTA, FQGTGA. The CDR3, as DNA: TGTGCCAGCAGCCCGTTGGGGGGAATTGGAGAGACCCAGTACTTC. It specifies CASSPLGGIGETQYF.

The chain carries TRBV20-1 and TRBJ2-7, with D unclear. The V gene lost 1 base and the J gene lost 5 bases, with 15 bases spanning the gap. CDR3 length: 14 amino acids. Germline loops: CDR1 DFQATT, CDR2 SNEGSKA (reference sequence). Written as DNA, the CDR3 is TGCAGTGCTAGAGTAGGCCCTCTTACCGACGAGCAGTACTTC. It translates to CSARVGPLTDEQYF.

The genes are TRBV7-9 and TRBJ1-4; D is ambiguous. Trimming left V 7 bases short and J 5 bases short, with 17 bases between. CDR1 is SEHNR, CDR2 FQNEAQ, per germline (reference sequence). CDR3 size: 15 residues. The chain's CDR3 is CASTLTGGANEKLFF. For the CDR3, the DNA is TGTGCCAGCACCCTTACGGGAGGAGCGAATGAAAAACTGTTTTTT.